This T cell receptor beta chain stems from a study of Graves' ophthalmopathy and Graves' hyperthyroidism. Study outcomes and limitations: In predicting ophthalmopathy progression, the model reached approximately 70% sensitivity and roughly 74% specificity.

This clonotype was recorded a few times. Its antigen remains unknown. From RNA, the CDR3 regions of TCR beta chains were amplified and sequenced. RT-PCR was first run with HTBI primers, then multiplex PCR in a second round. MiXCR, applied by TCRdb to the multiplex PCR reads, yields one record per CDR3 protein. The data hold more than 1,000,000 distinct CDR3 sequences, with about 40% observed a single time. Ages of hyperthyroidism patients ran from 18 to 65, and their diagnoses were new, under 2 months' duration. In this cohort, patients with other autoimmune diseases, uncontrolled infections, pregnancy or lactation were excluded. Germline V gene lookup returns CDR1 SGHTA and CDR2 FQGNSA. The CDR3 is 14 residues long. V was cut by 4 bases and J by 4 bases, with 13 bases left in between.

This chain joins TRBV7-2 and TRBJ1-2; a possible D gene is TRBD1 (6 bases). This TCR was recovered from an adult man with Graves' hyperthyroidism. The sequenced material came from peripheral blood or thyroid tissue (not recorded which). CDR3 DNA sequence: TGTGCCAGCAGCTCCAGACCACAGGGCTATGGCTACACCTTC. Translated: CASSSRPQGYGYTF.